The 30 T cell receptor beta chains below were found in one sample sequenced in a study of response to subunit inactivated influenza vaccine. In TCRdb, the RT-PCR reads were re-called with MiXCR into one record per CDR3 protein. The table records some 500,000 distinct CDR3 sequences, approximately 16% of them present only once. The material sequenced was CD4+ T cells sorted from PBMCs, taken roughly 24 months after vaccination. All receptors derive from a man between 50 and 70 years old who received an inactivated influenza vaccine.

The rearrangement uses TRBV4-1 and TRBJ2-1; 8 bases are a match to TRBD1. The ends lost 4 bases at V and 8 bases at J; junction bases unmatched: 10. CDR1 MGHRA and CDR2 YSYEKL come from the germline V gene. This CDR3 has 15 residues. The CDR3 sequence is CASSRGQGGSYEQFF. The CDR3 bases are TGCGCCAGCAGCCGCGGACAGGGAGGTTCGTATGAGCAGTTCTTC.

The chain links TRBV20-1 to TRBJ2-7; D unclear. CDR1 is DFQATT, CDR2 SNEGSKA, per germline (reference sequence). V shed 6 bases and J shed 6 bases, with 18 bases lying between them. The CDR3 runs to 13 residues. The CDR3 loop is CSARRPNLAEQYF. CDR3 DNA: TGCAGTGCCAGACGCCCTAACTTGGCCGAGCAGTACTTC.

This clonotype was picked up a small number of times. The chain couples TRBV15 to TRBJ2-6; D uncertain. With 6 bases removed from V and 2 bases from J, the gap between germline ends came to 5 bases. Per the germline V gene, CDR1 is LNHNV and CDR2 is YYDKDF (reference sequence). CDR3 size: 13 residues. CDR3 loop: CATRITGANVLTF. In DNA, the CDR3 is TGTGCCACCAGAATAACTGGGGCCAACGTCCTGACTTTC.

This clonotype has just a few counts. The chain has TRBV6-1 and TRBJ1-5, with 9 bases that match TRBD1. Germline trimming cut 6 bases from V and 0 bases from J; bases unmatched to any gene: 3. From germline, CDR1 is MNHNS and CDR2 SASEGT. CDR3 length equals 15 residues. CDR3 sequence reads: CASRDRGNSNQPQHF. The CDR3 DNA sequence: TGTGCCAGCAGGGACAGGGGAAATAGCAATCAGCCCCAGCATTTT.

This clonotype was counted only a few times. This chain connects TRBV27 to TRBJ2-7; TRBD2 matches at 9 bases. Germline loops: CDR1 MNHEY, CDR2 SMNVEV (reference sequence). V was clipped by 5 bases and J by 3 bases; unmatched bases: 11. The CDR3 runs 16 residues. The CDR3: CASSPRSGRPSYEQYF. The CDR3 DNA sequence: TGTGCCAGCAGTCCAAGGAGCGGGAGGCCGAGCTACGAGCAGTACTTC.

This clonotype appeared a few times. This chain links TRBV29-1 with TRBJ2-7; 7 bases map to TRBD1. This CDR3 is 15 amino acids long. The ends lost 3 bases at V and 0 bases at J; junction bases unmatched: 8. From germline, CDR1 is SQVTM and CDR2 ANQGSEA. CDR3 DNA: TGCAGCGTTGAGAAGGGGGCAGGGCGCTCCTACGAGCAGTACTTC. It translates to CSVEKGAGRSYEQYF.

This clonotype occurred a few times. The gene calls are TRBV28 and TRBJ2-1; 11 bases are a match to TRBD2. J was trimmed by 4 bases and V by 6 bases; bases with no gene match: 11. CDR1 MDHEN and CDR2 SYDVKM come from the germline V gene. CDR3 length: 17 residues. CDR3 loop: CASSHPSGRLPYNEQFF. The CDR3 bases are TGTGCCAGCAGCCATCCTAGCGGGAGGCTTCCATACAATGAGCAGTTCTTC.

The chain couples TRBV5-1 to TRBJ2-7, with D perhaps matching TRBD1 (6 bases). Trimming stripped 3 bases from V and 3 bases from J, with 16 bases between. CDR1 and CDR2 from the germline V gene are SGHRS and YFSETQ. CDR3 length: 15 amino acids. The CDR3 region is CASSWDTNGLYEQYF. DNA of the CDR3: TGCGCCAGCAGCTGGGACACAAATGGTCTCTACGAGCAGTACTTC. Drawing the rest from reference TRBV5-1 and TRBJ2-7, the complete variable domain is KAGVTQTPRYLIKTRGQQVTLSCSPISGHRSVSWYQQTPGQGLQFLFEYFSETQRNKGNFPGRFSGRQFSNSRSEMNVSTLELGDSALYLCASSWDTNGLYEQYFGPGTRLTVT.

J is TRBJ2-1 and V is TRBV12-3 or TRBV12-4; D might be TRBD1 (6 bases). The CDR3 has 14 residues. V was cut by 6 bases and J by 4 bases, with 13 bases left in between. The CDR3 sequence: CASRYGTTYNEQFF. DNA of the CDR3: TGTGCCAGCAGATACGGGACAACTTACAATGAGCAGTTCTTC.

V and J are TRBV10-3 and TRBJ2-7; 10 bases line up with TRBD1. CDR1 is ENHRY, CDR2 SYGVKD, per germline. V shed 10 bases, J shed 5 bases, and the junction held 5 bases outside the gene matches. CDR3 length: 12 residues. This CDR3 reads CATRDRGHEQYF. As DNA, the CDR3 is TGTGCCACACGGGACAGGGGCCACGAGCAGTACTTC.

This clonotype was counted between two and nine times. The chain couples TRBV12-3 or TRBV12-4 to TRBJ1-4; 7 bases are a match to TRBD1. The length of the CDR3 is 14 residues. The J segment lost 8 bases and the V segment lost 6 bases, leaving 9 bases of the junction unmatched. The CDR3 bases are TGTGCCAGCAGAAGGTCCGGGACAGACGAAAAACTGTTTTTT. Its protein product is CASRRSGTDEKLFF.

This chain connects TRBV20-1 to TRBJ1-5; possibly TRBD1 for D (6 bases). Germline V gene sequence: CDR1 DFQATT, CDR2 SNEGSKA (reference sequence). This CDR3 has 14 residues. Deletions cut 2 bases from V and 5 bases from J, with 13 bases between. The CDR3: CSARRTGRDQPQHF. The CDR3 DNA follows: TGCAGTGCTAGAAGAACAGGGAGGGATCAGCCCCAGCATTTT.

The sample holds a few counts of this clonotype. The chain links TRBV7-2 to TRBJ2-2; no reliable D call. Germline V gene lookup returns CDR1 SGHTA and CDR2 FQGNSA. V shed 2 bases and J shed 6 bases, with 13 bases lying between them. This CDR3 has 15 amino acids. CDR3 loop: CASSLMRFGPGELFF. In nucleotides, the CDR3 is TGTGCCAGCAGCTTAATGCGCTTTGGCCCCGGGGAGCTGTTTTTT.

This clonotype was observed at least ten times. This CDR3 reads CASSLAFGARYEQYF. The CDR3 DNA reads TGTGCCAGCAGCTTAGCGTTTGGGGCGCGGTACGAGCAGTACTTC. The chain couples TRBV7-6 to TRBJ2-7, with D tentatively TRBD1 (5 bases). The germline V and J ends were trimmed by 0 bases and 4 bases, with 13 bases remaining between them. This CDR3 region has 15 residues. Germline V CDR1 and CDR2: SGHVS, FNYEAQ.

This clonotype was seen only a few times. The chain carries TRBV7-2 and TRBJ1-1, with D possibly matching TRBD1 (5 bases). V was cut by 1 base and J by 4 bases, with 10 bases left in between. The CDR3 totals 14 residues. CDR1 and CDR2 (germline): SGHTA, FQGNSA. The CDR3 nucleotides read TGTGCCAGCAGCTTAGTAAGGGACGGCACTGAAGCTTTCTTT. Amino acid sequence: CASSLVRDGTEAFF.

This clonotype was seen once. This chain links TRBV7-8 with TRBJ2-3; no definite D call. CDR1 is SGHVS and CDR2 is FQNEAQ in the germline V gene. The V and J ends lost 1 base and 10 bases respectively, with 6 bases between them. The CDR3 has 11 amino acids. This chain's CDR3 is CASSLVLAQYF. CDR3 DNA sequence: TGTGCCAGCAGCTTAGTCCTGGCGCAGTATTTT. Full variable domain (outside the CDR3, taken from reference TRBV7-8 and TRBJ2-3): GAGVSQSPRYKVAKRGQDVALRCDPISGHVSLFWYQQALGQGPEFLTYFQNEAQLDKSGLPSDRFFAERPEGSVSTLKIQRTQQEDSAVYLCASSLVLAQYFGPGTRLTVL.

This clonotype occurred many times. The V call is TRBV6-5, the J call TRBJ2-2; D gene uncertain. This CDR3 has 12 amino acids. Trimming stripped 2 bases from V and 8 bases from J, with 6 bases between. Germline V gene sequence: CDR1 MNHEY, CDR2 SVGAGI. CDR3: CASSYRDGELFF. The CDR3 DNA sequence: TGTGCCAGCAGTTACAGGGATGGGGAGCTGTTTTTT.

A few counts support this clonotype. V is TRBV14 and J is TRBJ2-1; possibly TRBD2 for D (5 bases). The CDR3 extends over 14 amino acids. V lost 1 base and J 4 bases, leaving 8 bases between the germline ends. CDR1 is SGHDN, CDR2 FVKESK, per germline. This chain's CDR3 is CASSQARGYNEQFF. The CDR3 coding sequence is TGTGCCAGCAGCCAAGCTCGAGGGTACAATGAGCAGTTCTTC.

Only a few counts were recorded for this clonotype. The V call is TRBV12-3 or TRBV12-4, the J call TRBJ2-1, with D possibly matching TRBD2 (6 bases). Trimming stripped 4 bases from V and 6 bases from J, with 19 bases between. This CDR3 contains 16 residues. The CDR3 spells CASSSRDSPLFNEQFF. In DNA form, the CDR3 reads TGTGCCAGCAGTTCCCGGGACTCACCGCTTTTCAATGAGCAGTTCTTC.

The J gene is TRBJ2-1, the V gene TRBV4-3; D might be TRBD2 (6 bases). Trimming took 5 bases from V and 9 from J, leaving 14 bases between them. The length of the CDR3 is 13 residues. The germline CDR1 and CDR2 sequences are LGHNA and YSLEER. CDR3 amino acids: CASSSTGGFEQFF. CDR3 nucleotide sequence: TGCGCCAGCAGCTCCACCGGGGGATTTGAGCAGTTCTTC.

V usage is TRBV5-1 and J usage is TRBJ1-2; D is ambiguous. This CDR3 region has 13 residues. The V gene's germline CDR1 is SGHRS and CDR2 YFSETQ. V was clipped by 0 bases and J by 0 bases, with 3 bases between them. CDR3: CASSLDANYGYTF. The CDR3 DNA follows: TGCGCCAGCAGCTTGGATGCTAACTATGGCTACACCTTC.

Details on this clonotype: Mismatch with germline at one junction end may stem from a read error. The chain couples TRBV20-1 to TRBJ2-7; 8 bases are a match to TRBD1. CDR1 and CDR2 from the germline V gene are DFQATT and SNEGSKA (reference sequence). The CDR3 has 8 residues. The CDR3 bases are TGCAGTGCTGGACAGGGAGACTTC. Its protein is CSAGQGDF.

This clonotype was counted only a few times. The chain employs TRBV5-1 and TRBJ1-6, with 7 bases fitting TRBD1. The CDR3 is 14 residues long. The trim removed 2 bases at V and 10 bases at J, leaving 6 bases unmatched. Germline V lookup: CDR1 SGHRS, CDR2 YFSETQ. The CDR3 loop is CASSLGGRESPLHF. For the CDR3, the DNA is TGCGCCAGCAGCTTAGGGGGCCGGGAGTCACCCCTCCACTTT.

This clonotype turned up a few times. Here the CDR3 DNA reads TGTGCCAGCAGCTCAGGGGCTTTGAACTATGGCTACACCTTC. It codes for CASSSGALNYGYTF. The chain carries TRBV7-2 and TRBJ1-2; D is possibly TRBD1 (6 bases). This CDR3 has 14 amino acids. The germline CDR1 and CDR2 sequences are SGHTA and FQGNSA. The V end was cut by 4 bases, the J end by 2 bases, with 11 bases between. Full variable domain (remainder filled in from reference TRBV7-2 and TRBJ1-2): GAGVSQSPSNKVTEKGKDVELRCDPISGHTALYWYRQSLGQGLEFLIYFQGNSAPDKSGLPSDRFSAERTGGSVSTLTIQRTQQEDSAVYLCASSSGALNYGYTFGSGTRLTVV.

The chain combines TRBV27 with TRBJ1-5; D gene ambiguous. The CDR3 sequence is 14 residues long. Germline V CDR1 and CDR2: MNHEY, SMNVEV (reference sequence). Trimming pared 2 bases from V and 5 bases from J, leaving 10 bases between. The CDR3 bases are TGTGCCAGCAGTTTAGAACCCTCTTATCAGCCCCAGCATTTT. Its translation: CASSLEPSYQPQHF.

This chain links TRBV7-9 with TRBJ2-7, with D unresolved. CDR1 SEHNR and CDR2 FQNEAQ come from the germline V gene (reference sequence). This CDR3 region has 13 residues. Trimming took off 5 bases at V and 6 bases at J, with 14 bases between the two ends. The CDR3 DNA is TGTGCCAGCAGCGGGCAGTCTTTCGGCGAGCAGTACTTC. It yields the protein CASSGQSFGEQYF.

The CDR3 nucleotides read TGTGCCAGCAGCTTAGGGTCTAGCGGGGGGTACAATGAGCAGTTCTTC. Translated, it gives CASSLGSSGGYNEQFF. The J gene is TRBJ2-1, the V gene TRBV11-2; TRBD2 matches at 11 bases. This CDR3 spans 16 amino acids. Trimming cost V 1 base and J 4 bases; bases outside gene matches: 3. The germline gives CDR1 SGHAT, CDR2 FQNNGV.

V gene TRBV28 combines with J gene TRBJ1-2; TRBD1 aligns across 9 bases. Trimming took 6 bases from V and 5 from J; bases not matched to a gene: 19. CDR1 and CDR2 from the germline V gene are MDHEN and SYDVKM. The CDR3 is 18 residues long. This CDR3 is CASRVMTGGEDRGYGYTF. CDR3 nucleotide sequence: TGTGCCAGCAGGGTTATGACAGGGGGGGAAGATAGGGGATATGGCTACACCTTC.

V usage is TRBV10-3 and J usage is TRBJ1-1; D unclear. The CDR3 is 13 amino acids. The V and J ends lost 0 bases and 6 bases respectively, with 8 bases between them. In germline, CDR1 is ENHRY, CDR2 SYGVKD. CDR3 DNA sequence: TGTGCCATCAGTGAGTCTAGAAGTCCTGAAGCTTTCTTT. Residues: CAISESRSPEAFF.

The CDR3 DNA sequence: TGCAGCGTTGGACTAGCGGGAGGTTCCACAGATACGCAGTATTTT. Encoded protein: CSVGLAGGSTDTQYF. The chain is built from TRBV29-1 and TRBJ2-3, with 13 bases identical to TRBD2. This CDR3 is built from 15 residues. The trim removed 4 bases at V and 2 bases at J, leaving 3 bases unmatched. The germline V gene encodes CDR1 SQVTM and CDR2 ANQGSEA.